This TCR beta chain originates from a study of shared clonotypes between healthy human individuals (TCRdb year 2020). About the full investigation: Two women and a few men aged 18 to 49 years were included in the cohort. For each donor, three plates each were used for CD4 naive and CD4 memory, two plates were used for CD8 naive, and one plate was used for CD8 memory. To estimate repertoire size and how much clonotypes are shared between individuals, the study performed deep sequencing of blood TCR repertoires from about five healthy adults. To increase sequencing depth and limit assay-specific biases, TCR repertoire library preparation and sequencing were carried out by different laboratories using diverse techniques. Between about 0.9 and 9 billion PBMCs per donor were obtained by leukapheresis. General study outcomes and caveats: Based on pairwise subsampling, the degree of clonotype sharing among donors was expected to be affected by sequencing depth. Larger estimated clonotype richness was generally found for naive subsets than for memory subsets. Rarefaction of sorted-subset datasets indicated incomplete sequencing despite the large sequencing depth. Only blood was sampled, and tissue TCR repertoires likely differ from those in blood. Compared with non-shared clonotypes, clonotypes shared by all four sorted-subset donors had higher generation probabilities. Because the study included only a small number of donors, the genetic and exposure-history diversity represented was limited. About 5% of naive CD4, around 3.5% of naive CD8, about 2.5% of memory CD4, and 0.35% to 0.5% of memory CD8 clonotypes were shared across several donors.

Using the deep immunoSEQ assay, multiplex PCR amplified TCR CDR3 regions from genomic DNA. Genomic DNA extracted from each cell subset was distributed evenly over all wells of several immunoSEQ 96-well plates, and each plate served as one replicate. For sorted subsets, approximately 190 ng of genomic DNA, equivalent to some 33,000 T cell genomes, went into each replicate PCR. Purified libraries were measured with a Qubit 3.0 fluorometer, size-checked on a Bioanalyzer 2100, and measured again with the KAPA Library Quantification kit. A separate single-read 150-cycle Illumina NextSeq 550 flow cell was used to sequence each immunoSEQ 96-well plate. On the study's bioinformatics: Because the immunoSEQ output held only junctional sequences and lacked quality scores, the filtering could not match the filtering applied to full-length reads. Sequences were annotated with PyIR, a Python wrapper for IgBLAST v1.9, and V/J genes and CDR3 were assigned using IMGT germline references. Reads were removed for weak V/J assignments (E-value above 1e-6), missing CDR3, stop codons, out-of-frame junctions, or ambiguous translated residues. V3J clonotypes were defined as sequences sharing the same inferred V gene, J gene, and CDR3 amino acid sequence. Percentage overlap between repertoires was computed as shared unique clonotypes divided by the size of the smaller repertoire. Richness of each repertoire was evaluated using RTK rarefaction, the Chao1 estimator, and Recon v2.1 estimates of unobserved clonotypes. Generation probabilities were computed with OLGA for all TCRbeta clonotypes obtained by the gDNA method from several donors. The source is immuneACCESS, and TCRdb retained only in-frame sequences with V and J called. Part of the clones is not carried over; for the studies checked, unresolved V genes explain less than half of this, and the remainder is unexplained. V, J and clone size were drawn from that table, and D and trimming were deduced from the DNA. Within this sample are about 2.2 million clones, with 93% of them counted one time only. Approximately 1.7% of the sample goes to the ten largest clones.

In the case of this clone: It has no known antigen specificity. No qualities accompany the bases; no much larger clone lies one base away.

CD8 naive samples were obtained by positive selection for CCR7 among CD45RO-negative cells, yielding a CD45RA+CCR7+ population from which TemRA cells were excluded. Healthy HIV-negative adults with no recently reported acute infections or vaccinations were included as donors. Only Caucasian adults living in Nashville, Tennessee, USA were represented among the donors. After blood collection by leukapheresis, PBMCs were isolated using Ficoll-Histopaque density gradient centrifugation and then cryopreserved in the vapor phase of liquid nitrogen. Analytical flow cytometry was used to check the purity and quantity of each magnetically sorted T cell population. Each sorted fraction had its genomic DNA isolated and then quantified by UV absorbance on a Nanodrop 2000c. The germline V gene (reference sequence) gives CDR1 as LNHDA and CDR2 as SQIVND. Taken from cysteine to phenylalanine, the CDR3 has 15 residues. The retained sequence is limited to the CDR3, 45 bases, with the frame set at the first base. V trim: 7 bases; J trim: 2 bases; unmatched bases: 4.

Recombination joined TRBV19 with TRBJ2-2; TRBD1 matches 10 bases in the middle. Sample: naive CD8+ T cells from PBMCs. The cell subset or site label here, explained by the study, means: CD45RA+CCR7+. The receptor was derived from a young man in good health. Some clones in this sample may be carry-over from other donors' samples. This receptor carries the CDR3 CASIETGGNTGELFF. The base sequence is TGTGCCAGTATCGAGACAGGGGGCAACACCGGGGAGCTGTTTTTT.